The source of this TCR beta chain is a study of beta chain features in type 1 diabetes. CDR3 length equals 14 residues. Losses at the gene ends were 3 bases for V and 5 bases for J; bases not matched to a gene: 7. The germline V gene encodes CDR1 SGHRS and CDR2 YFSETQ. This clone was observed a few times. Expressed TCRB transcripts got sequenced, as all isolated RNA was reverse transcribed. Assay used: immunoSEQ multiplex PCR; TCRdb lists only in-frame clones, some missing. The sample has roughly 140,000 clones, about 8.5% seen once. The sequence came from a man between 18 and 35 years old in good health. Specimen: central memory CD4+ T cells from blood. This rearrangement joins TRBV5-1 to TRBJ2-7; 8 nucleotides align to TRBD1. The CDR3 DNA reads TGCGCCAGCAGCTCGCGGACAGGGAAGGACGAGCAGTACTTC. Its protein is CASSSRTGKDEQYF.